The clone carrying this T cell receptor beta chain was seen more than once but under ten times. J was trimmed by 3 bases and V by 6 bases; bases with no gene match: 6. Germline V gene lookup returns CDR1 SNHLY and CDR2 FYNNEI. This CDR3 contains 14 residues. The entry originates in a study of blood T cells in healthy people across ages. A second PCR, run for about 6 to 11 cycles, used a sample-barcoded 5' primer plus a J-beta primer mix. TCRdb called the 5' RACE reads again in MiXCR, with one record for every CDR3 protein. The table includes fewer than 2 million distinct CDR3 sequences, about 39% detected once.

The J gene is TRBJ1-1, the V gene TRBV2, with 8 nucleotides matching TRBD1. The TCR comes from a human donor in good health. Specimen: blood. Here the CDR3 reads CASSRGRSYTEAFF. For the CDR3, the DNA is TGTGCCAGCAGCAGGGGGCGAAGTTACACTGAAGCTTTCTTT.